This T cell receptor (beta chain) was profiled in a study of T cell repertoires in cytomegalovirus infection. Study-level findings and limits: Predominance within the ex vivo response was attributable to HLA-C-restricted CMV-specific TCR beta clonotypes.

Note on this clonotype: What it recognizes is unknown. Mismatch with germline at one junction end may stem from a read error.

CDR3 length equals 16 residues. Germline lookup yields CDR1 DFQATT and CDR2 SNEGSKA (reference sequence). TCRdb re-derived calls from the reads in MiXCR, one entry per CDR3 protein. The sample lists under 120,000 distinct CDR3 sequences; around 40% were seen once. This TCR came from a human donor in good health (CMV status not recorded). Some clones in this sample may be carry-over from other donors' samples. Sequenced here: CD8+ T cells from cultured PBMCs, sampled from culture after CMV antigen stimulation. This chain links TRBV20-1 with TRBJ2-1, with D unclear. This CDR3 is CSARDLSSVLYTEQFF. The CDR3 DNA reads as TGCAGTGCTAGAGATCTGTCCTCGGTGCTGTACACTGAGCAGTTCTTC.